This T cell receptor beta chain was identified during a study of T cell repertoires in cytomegalovirus infection. Study information: Indications came from public TCR beta signatures; they pointed to CMV infection and to a matching HLA type. General study results and limits: Clonotypes of TCR beta that were HLA-C-restricted and CMV-specific dominated the ex vivo response. Accumulated public TCR beta family frequency recognized individuals carrying CMV together with the relevant HLA.

V gave up 5 bases and J gave up 5 bases, with 15 bases separating them. CDR3 length: 14 residues. CDR1 and CDR2 (germline): SGHVT, SQSDAQ. TCRdb processed the reads anew with MiXCR; each CDR3 protein has one entry. The profile shows hundreds of thousands of distinct CDR3 sequences, about a third of them singletons. About this clonotype: The antigen is undetermined.

The specimen sequenced was PBMCs. The chain links TRBV7-4 to TRBJ1-2; D unresolved. The source of this sequence is a human donor in good health (CMV status not recorded). Some clones in this sample may be carry-over from other donors' samples. The CDR3 sequence is CASSPSGPLYGYTF. CDR3 sequence (DNA): TGTGCCAGCAGCCCCTCCGGGCCCTTATATGGCTACACCTTC.